One T cell receptor beta chain is described in this entry. Measured with immunoSEQ multiplex PCR; TCRdb has only the in-frame clones, and not every one. The profile shows 150,000 or so clones, over 70% of them singletons. This sample is part of a study of blood T cell repertoires in COVID-19. V shed 4 bases, J shed 5 bases, and the junction held 13 bases outside the gene matches. This CDR3 contains 17 residues. Looked up from germline, CDR1 is KGHDR and CDR2 is SFDVKD. This TCR derives from a human donor in a cohort sampled during active COVID-19. The chain links TRBV24-1 to TRBJ2-3; 8 bases agree with TRBD2. Sample: peripheral blood. CDR3 amino acids: CATSESLFGRGIDTQYF. Here the CDR3 DNA reads TGTGCCACCAGTGAGAGCCTTTTCGGGAGGGGCATAGATACGCAGTATTTT.